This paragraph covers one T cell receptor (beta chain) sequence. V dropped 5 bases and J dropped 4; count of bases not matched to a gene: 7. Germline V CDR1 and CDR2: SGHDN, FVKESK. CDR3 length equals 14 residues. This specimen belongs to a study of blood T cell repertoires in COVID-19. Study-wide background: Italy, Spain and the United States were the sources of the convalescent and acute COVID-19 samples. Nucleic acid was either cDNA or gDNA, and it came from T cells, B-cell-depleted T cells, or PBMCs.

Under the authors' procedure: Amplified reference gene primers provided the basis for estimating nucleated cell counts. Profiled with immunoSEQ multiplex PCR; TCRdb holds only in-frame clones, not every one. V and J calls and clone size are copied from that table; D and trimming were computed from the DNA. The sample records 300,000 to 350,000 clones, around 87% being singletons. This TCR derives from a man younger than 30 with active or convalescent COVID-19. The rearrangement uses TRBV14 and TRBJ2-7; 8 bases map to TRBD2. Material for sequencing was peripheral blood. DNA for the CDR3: TGTGCCAGCAGCACCCTTTCGGGAGGGTACGAGCAGTACTTC. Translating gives CASSTLSGGYEQYF.